This entry describes one T cell receptor beta chain. As yet, its antigen is unknown. Trimming pared 3 bases from V and 1 base from J, leaving 6 bases between. This CDR3 is 13 amino acids long. Germline V gives CDR1 SEHNR, CDR2 FQNEAQ (reference sequence). The sample is drawn from a study of shared clonotypes between healthy human individuals. Study-wide background: The plates for each donor numbered three CD4 naive, three CD4 memory, two CD8 naive and one CD8 memory.

Study-level findings and limits: Of the naive CD4 clonotypes, about 5% were shared across several donors. Generally, naive subsets came out with larger estimated richness than memory subsets.

Each subset's genomic DNA was shared equally among a number of immunoSEQ plates. Measured with immunoSEQ multiplex PCR; TCRdb has only the in-frame clones, and not every one. Of around 1.5 million clones listed, nearly 99% are singletons. The sample taken for sequencing was naive CD4+ T cells sorted from blood. Subset of the sample: CD45RA+ positively selected. The receptor was isolated from a man under 40 in good health. The genes are TRBV7-9 and TRBJ1-1; D uncertain. CDR3 nucleotides: TGTGCCAGCAGCTTCCGGGAGAACACTGAAGCTTTCTTT. Residues: CASSFRENTEAFF.